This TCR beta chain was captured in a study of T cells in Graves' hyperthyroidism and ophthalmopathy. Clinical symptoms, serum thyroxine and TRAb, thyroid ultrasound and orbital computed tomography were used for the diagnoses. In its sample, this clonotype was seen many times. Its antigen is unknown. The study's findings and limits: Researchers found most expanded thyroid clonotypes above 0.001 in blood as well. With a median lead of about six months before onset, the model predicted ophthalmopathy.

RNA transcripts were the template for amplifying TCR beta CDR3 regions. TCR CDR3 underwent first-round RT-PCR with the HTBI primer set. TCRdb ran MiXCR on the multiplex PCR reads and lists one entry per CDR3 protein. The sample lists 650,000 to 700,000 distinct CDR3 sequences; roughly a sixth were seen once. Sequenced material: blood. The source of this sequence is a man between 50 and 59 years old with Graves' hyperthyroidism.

The CDR3 coding sequence is TGTGCCAGCAGTTTTAGTCAGGGTTTAACTGAAGCTTTCTTT. Its protein product is CASSFSQGLTEAFF. The chain couples TRBV12-3 or TRBV12-4 to TRBJ1-1; possible D gene TRBD1, 5 bases. CDR3 length: 14 amino acids. The V gene lost 3 bases and the J gene lost 5 bases, with 13 bases spanning the gap.